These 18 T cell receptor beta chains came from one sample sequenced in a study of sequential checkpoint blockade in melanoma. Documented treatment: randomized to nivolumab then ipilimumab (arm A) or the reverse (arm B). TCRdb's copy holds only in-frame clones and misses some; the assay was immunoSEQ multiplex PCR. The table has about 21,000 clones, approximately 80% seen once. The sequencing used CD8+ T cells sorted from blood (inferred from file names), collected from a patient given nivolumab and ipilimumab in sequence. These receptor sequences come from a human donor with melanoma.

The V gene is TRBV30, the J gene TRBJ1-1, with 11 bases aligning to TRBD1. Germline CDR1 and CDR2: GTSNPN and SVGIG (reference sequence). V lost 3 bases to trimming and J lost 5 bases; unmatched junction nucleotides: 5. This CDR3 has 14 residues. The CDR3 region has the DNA TGTGCCTGGAGGGTGGGGACAGGGGGAACTGAAGCTTTCTTT. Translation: CAWRVGTGGTEAFF.

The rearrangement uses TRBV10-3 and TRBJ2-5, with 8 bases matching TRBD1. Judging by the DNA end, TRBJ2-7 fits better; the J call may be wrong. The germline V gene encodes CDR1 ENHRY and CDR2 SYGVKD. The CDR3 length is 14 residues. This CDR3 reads CAISQTGVAYEQYF. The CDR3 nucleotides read TGTGCCATCAGCCAGACAGGGGTAGCCTACGAGCAGTACTTC.

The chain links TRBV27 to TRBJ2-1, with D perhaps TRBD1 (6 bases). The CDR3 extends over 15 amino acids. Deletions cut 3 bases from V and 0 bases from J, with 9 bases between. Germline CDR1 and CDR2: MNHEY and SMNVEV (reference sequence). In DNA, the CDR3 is TGTGCCAGCAGTTTCGACAGGAGCTCCTACAATGAGCAGTTCTTC. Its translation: CASSFDRSSYNEQFF.

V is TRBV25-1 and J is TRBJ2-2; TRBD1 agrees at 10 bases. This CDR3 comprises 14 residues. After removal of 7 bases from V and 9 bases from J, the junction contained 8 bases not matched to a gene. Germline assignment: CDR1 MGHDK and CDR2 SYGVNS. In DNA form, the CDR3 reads TGTGCCAGCAACCCGGGACAGGGGATGCGGGAGCTGTTTTTT. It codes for CASNPGQGMRELFF.

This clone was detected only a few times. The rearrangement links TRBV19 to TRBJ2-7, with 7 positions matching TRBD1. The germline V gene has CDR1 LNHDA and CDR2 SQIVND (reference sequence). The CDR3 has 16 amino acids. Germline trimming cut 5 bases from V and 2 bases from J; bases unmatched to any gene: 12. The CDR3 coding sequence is TGTGCCAGTAGTCCGTTAAGGGGACAGAGCACCTACGAGCAGTACTTC. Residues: CASSPLRGQSTYEQYF. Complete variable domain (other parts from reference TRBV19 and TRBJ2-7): DGGITQSPKYLFRKEGQNVTLSCEQNLNHDAMYWYRQDPGQGLRLIYYSQIVNDFQKGDIAEGYSVSREKKESFPLTVTSAQKNPTAFYLCASSPLRGQSTYEQYFGPGTRLTVT.

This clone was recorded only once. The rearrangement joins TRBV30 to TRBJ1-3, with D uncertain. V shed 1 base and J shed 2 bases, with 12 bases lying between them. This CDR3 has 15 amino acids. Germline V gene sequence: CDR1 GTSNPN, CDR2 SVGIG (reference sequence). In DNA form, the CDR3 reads TGTGCCTGGAGTGGCGGGATGTCTGCTGGAAACACCATATATTTT. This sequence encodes CAWSGGMSAGNTIYF. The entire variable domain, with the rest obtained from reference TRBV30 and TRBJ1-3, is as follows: SQTIHQWPATLVQPVGSPLSLECTVEGTSNPNLYWYRQAAGRGLQLLFYSVGIGQISSEVPQNLSASRPQDRQFILSSKKLLLSDSGFYLCAWSGGMSAGNTIYFGEGSWLTVV.

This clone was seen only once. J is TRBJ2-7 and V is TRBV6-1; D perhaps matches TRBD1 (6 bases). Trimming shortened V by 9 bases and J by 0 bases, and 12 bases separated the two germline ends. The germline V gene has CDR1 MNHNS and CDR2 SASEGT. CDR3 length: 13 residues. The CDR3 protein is CARADRPSYEQYF. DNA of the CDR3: TGTGCCAGGGCCGACAGGCCCTCCTACGAGCAGTACTTC.

The CDR3 is CASSQHLGGLVYGYTF. CDR3 bases: TGTGCCAGCAGCCAACACCTCGGCGGGTTGGTCTATGGCTACACCTTC. The chain is built from TRBV14 and TRBJ1-2; no clear D. The ends were cut back, 2 bases at V and 4 bases at J, with 17 bases in the middle. Germline V gene sequence: CDR1 SGHDN, CDR2 FVKESK. The CDR3 is made up of 16 amino acids.

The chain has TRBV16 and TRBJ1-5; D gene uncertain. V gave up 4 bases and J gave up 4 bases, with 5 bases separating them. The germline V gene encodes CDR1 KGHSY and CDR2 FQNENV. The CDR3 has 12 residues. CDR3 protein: CASSPGNQPQHF. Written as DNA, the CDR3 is TGTGCCAGCAGCCCAGGAAATCAGCCCCAGCATTTT.

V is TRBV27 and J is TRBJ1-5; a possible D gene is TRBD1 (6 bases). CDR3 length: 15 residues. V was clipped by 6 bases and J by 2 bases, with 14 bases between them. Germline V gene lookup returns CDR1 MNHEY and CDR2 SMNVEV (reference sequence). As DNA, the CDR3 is TGTGCCAGCAGCAAGAACAGGGAAGGCAATCAGCCCCAGCATTTT. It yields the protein CASSKNREGNQPQHF.

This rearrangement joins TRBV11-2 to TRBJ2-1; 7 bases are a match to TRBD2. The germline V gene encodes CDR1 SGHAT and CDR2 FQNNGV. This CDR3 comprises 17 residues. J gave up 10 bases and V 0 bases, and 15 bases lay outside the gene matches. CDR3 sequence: CASSLDRSMGREREQFF. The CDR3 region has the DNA TGTGCCAGCAGCTTAGATCGGTCCATGGGGCGGGAGAGGGAGCAGTTCTTC.

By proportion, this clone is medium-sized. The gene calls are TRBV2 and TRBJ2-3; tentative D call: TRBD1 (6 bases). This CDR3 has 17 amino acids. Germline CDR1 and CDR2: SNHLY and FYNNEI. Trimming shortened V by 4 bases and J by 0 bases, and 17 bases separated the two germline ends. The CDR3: CASSARDTNFSTDTQYF. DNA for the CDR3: TGTGCCAGCAGTGCCCGGGACACCAACTTTAGCACAGATACGCAGTATTTT.

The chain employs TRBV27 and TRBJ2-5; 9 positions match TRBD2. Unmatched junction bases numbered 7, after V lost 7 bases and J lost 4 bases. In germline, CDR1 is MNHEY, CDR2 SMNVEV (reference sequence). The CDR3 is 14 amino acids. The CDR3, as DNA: TGTGCCAGCATGCTTGCGGGGGGGCTAGAGACCCAGTACTTC. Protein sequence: CASMLAGGLETQYF.

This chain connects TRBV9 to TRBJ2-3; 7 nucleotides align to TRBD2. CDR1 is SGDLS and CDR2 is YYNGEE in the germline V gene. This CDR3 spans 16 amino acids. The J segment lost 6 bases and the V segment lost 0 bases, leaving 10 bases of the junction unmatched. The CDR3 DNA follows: TGTGCCAGCAGCGTAGTAGAGCGGGGCCTCTGGGATACGCAGTATTTT. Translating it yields CASSVVERGLWDTQYF. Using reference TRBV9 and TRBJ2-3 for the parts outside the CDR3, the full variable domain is DSGVTQTPKHLITATGQRVTLRCSPRSGDLSVYWYQQSLDQGLQFLIQYYNGEERAKGNILERFSAQQFPDLHSELNLSSLELGDSALYFCASSVVERGLWDTQYFGPGTRLTVL.

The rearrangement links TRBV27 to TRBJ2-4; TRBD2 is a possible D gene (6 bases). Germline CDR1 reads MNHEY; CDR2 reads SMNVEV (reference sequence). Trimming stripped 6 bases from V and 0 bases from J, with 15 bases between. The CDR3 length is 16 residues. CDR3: CASRKVGRLAKNIQYF. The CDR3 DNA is TGTGCCAGCAGAAAAGTGGGGAGGCTAGCCAAAAACATTCAGTACTTC.

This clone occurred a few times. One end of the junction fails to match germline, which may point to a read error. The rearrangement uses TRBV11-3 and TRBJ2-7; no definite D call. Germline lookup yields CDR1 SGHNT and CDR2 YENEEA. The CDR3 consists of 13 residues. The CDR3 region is CASSLVEHAEQYF. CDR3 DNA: TGTGCCAGCAGTTTAGTTGAGCATGCGGAGCAGTACTTC.

The CDR3 reads CASSLNGGVEQFF. CDR3 sequence (DNA): TGTGCCAGCAGTCTAAACGGCGGCGTGGAGCAGTTCTTC. The genes are TRBV27 and TRBJ2-1; D remains ambiguous. This CDR3 contains 13 residues. Per the germline V gene, CDR1 is MNHEY and CDR2 is SMNVEV (reference sequence). V dropped 5 bases and J dropped 10 bases, with 15 bases sitting between them.

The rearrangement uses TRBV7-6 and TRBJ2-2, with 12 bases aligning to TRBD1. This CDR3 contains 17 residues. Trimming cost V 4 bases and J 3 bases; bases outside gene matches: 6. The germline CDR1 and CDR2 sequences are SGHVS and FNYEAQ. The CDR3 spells CASSWDRGQGDTGELFF. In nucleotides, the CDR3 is TGTGCCAGCAGCTGGGACAGGGGGCAAGGGGACACCGGGGAGCTGTTTTTT.